The 25 T cell receptor beta chains below were found in one sample sequenced in a study of OX40 agonist ivuxolimab in advanced cancers. The assay was immunoSEQ multiplex PCR, and TCRdb's table has in-frame clones only and misses some. This sample has tens of thousands of clones; over 75% occur once, and the top ten carry 7% to 9.5%. The sample in question was CD4+ or CD8+ T cells sorted from blood, obtained in a trial of the OX40 agonist ivuxolimab. The receptors stem from an adult with an advanced solid tumor such as melanoma, head and neck, liver or kidney cancer.

The chain links TRBV19 to TRBJ2-1; D might be TRBD1 or TRBD2, each matching 5 bases. V was pared by 9 bases and J by 10 bases, with 28 bases between. The germline CDR1 and CDR2 sequences are LNHDA and SQIVND (reference sequence). The CDR3 is 16 residues long. The CDR3 reads CASSAGRDRRFKEQFF. The DNA for the CDR3 is TGTGCCAGCAGCGCCGGCCGGGACCGACGGTTCAAGGAGCAGTTCTTC.

The V gene is TRBV30, the J gene TRBJ2-6; no definite D call. There are 13 residues in the CDR3. The V and J ends lost 2 bases and 0 bases respectively, with 2 bases between them. Germline CDR1 reads GTSNPN; CDR2 reads SVGIG (reference sequence). This chain's CDR3 is CAWSNSGANVLTF. The CDR3 nucleotides are TGTGCCTGGAGTAACTCTGGGGCCAACGTCCTGACTTTC.

The chain joins TRBV5-1 to TRBJ1-4, with no clear D. Germline values: CDR1 SGHRS, CDR2 YFSETQ. Trimming removed 0 bases from V and 3 bases from J, with 9 bases in between. CDR3 length: 15 amino acids. The CDR3 nucleotides are TGCGCCAGCAGCTTGGGAGCGTCCGCTAATGAAAAACTGTTTTTT. As protein: CASSLGASANEKLFF.

The genes are TRBV5-1 and TRBJ1-2; D is possibly TRBD1 (6 bases). CDR1 SGHRS and CDR2 YFSETQ come from the germline V gene. CDR3 length: 14 amino acids. Trimming removed 1 base at V and 8 bases at J, with 15 bases between. This chain's CDR3 is CASSLPGVVDGYTF. DNA of the CDR3: TGCGCCAGCAGCTTGCCAGGGGTTGTAGACGGCTACACCTTC.

This chain joins TRBV5-4 and TRBJ2-1; no clear D gene. Germline values: CDR1 SGHNT, CDR2 YYREEE (reference sequence). CDR3 size: 15 residues. The V and J ends lost 2 bases and 6 bases respectively, with 15 bases between them. CDR3 in amino acids: CASSFSDRVSNEQFF. Written as DNA, the CDR3 is TGTGCCAGCAGCTTCTCGGATCGGGTCAGCAATGAGCAGTTCTTC.

This chain joins TRBV25-1 and TRBJ2-5; tentatively, D is TRBD1 or TRBD2 (7 bases each). There are 14 residues in the CDR3. Per the germline V gene, CDR1 is MGHDK and CDR2 is SYGVNS. The V and J ends lost 4 bases and 11 bases respectively, with 20 bases between them. In DNA, the CDR3 is TGTGCCAGCAGTGGCCGGGACAGCCGGGGGGAGCAGTACTTC. This sequence encodes CASSGRDSRGEQYF. Full variable domain (rest looked up from reference TRBV25-1 and TRBJ2-5): EADIYQTPRYLVIGTGKKITLECSQTMGHDKMYWYQQDPGMELHLIHYSYGVNSTEKGDLSSESTVSRIRTEHFPLTLESARPSHTSQYLCASSGRDSRGEQYFGPGTRLLVL.

V is TRBV7-9 and J is TRBJ2-2, with TRBD2 identical over 8 bases. CDR1 is SEHNR and CDR2 is FQNEAQ in the germline V gene (reference sequence). The ends lost 4 bases at V and 2 bases at J; junction bases unmatched: 6. CDR3 length: 16 residues. For the CDR3, the DNA is TGTGCCAGCAGCTCAACCGGGACTAGAAACACCGGGGAGCTGTTTTTT. Translated, it gives CASSSTGTRNTGELFF.

V is TRBV30 and J is TRBJ2-7; D is possibly TRBD1 or TRBD2 (5 bases each). The CDR3 has 12 amino acids. Trimming pared 5 bases from V and 6 bases from J, leaving 14 bases between. CDR1 is GTSNPN and CDR2 is SVGIG in the germline V gene (reference sequence). The DNA of the CDR3 is TGTGCCTGGTCACCGGGACCCACCGAGCAGTACTTC. Amino acids: CAWSPGPTEQYF.

This clone was detected only a few times. The V call is TRBV18, the J call TRBJ2-5; no clear D gene. This CDR3 comprises 12 residues. Germline CDR1 and CDR2: KGHSH and LQKENI. V was clipped by 3 bases and J by 3 bases, with 5 bases between them. The CDR3 coding sequence is TGTGCCAGCTCACCGGTGGAAGAGACCCAGTACTTC. It specifies CASSPVEETQYF.

The V gene is TRBV4-2, the J gene TRBJ1-6, with D perhaps matching TRBD1 (6 bases). V was pared by 0 bases and J by 9 bases, with 15 bases between. In germline, CDR1 is LGHNA, CDR2 YNFKEQ. The CDR3 has 16 amino acids. The CDR3 nucleotides are TGTGCCAGCAGCCAAGATCTAGGGGGATCTGGTTCACCCCTCCACTTT. It translates to CASSQDLGGSGSPLHF.

The rearrangement joins TRBV11-3 to TRBJ1-5; D is unresolved. The CDR3 sequence is 15 residues long. V lost 5 bases, J lost 0 bases, and 11 bases lay in between. Germline values: CDR1 SGHNT, CDR2 YENEEA. The chain's CDR3 is CASSQDGGSNQPQHF. CDR3 nucleotide sequence: TGTGCCAGCAGCCAAGATGGAGGTAGCAATCAGCCCCAGCATTTT.

The rearrangement links TRBV7-2 to TRBJ2-2; D might be TRBD2 (5 bases). Germline V lookup: CDR1 SGHTA, CDR2 FQGNSA. Trimming shortened V by 2 bases and J by 7 bases, and 11 bases separated the two germline ends. The CDR3 extends over 14 amino acids. CDR3 amino acids: CASSLYGDLGELFF. The CDR3 region has the DNA TGTGCCAGCAGCTTATACGGGGATCTCGGGGAGCTGTTTTTT.

The V call is TRBV6-1, the J call TRBJ2-2; TRBD2 matches 8 bases. The CDR3 extends over 16 amino acids. With 3 bases clipped from V and 0 bases from J, the junction kept 3 bases outside the gene matches. Per germline, CDR1 MNHNS and CDR2 SASEGT. DNA for the CDR3: TGTGCCAGCAGTGACTACGGGGGGGCGAACACCGGGGAGCTGTTTTTT. It translates to CASSDYGGANTGELFF.

This clone was observed a single time. V and J are TRBV19 and TRBJ1-2; D gene uncertain. The CDR3 contains 14 residues. Trimming cost V 7 bases and J 5 bases, with 17 bases left between them. Germline CDR1 is LNHDA and CDR2 is SQIVND (reference sequence). CDR3 loop: CASTHPRQRYGYTF. CDR3 sequence (DNA): TGTGCCAGTACCCACCCTCGGCAGAGGTATGGCTACACCTTC.

In nucleotides, the CDR3 is TGTGCCAGCAGCCCCTGGGGGGCTGGGCTAAGCACAGATACGCAGTATTTT. It yields the protein CASSPWGAGLSTDTQYF. The chain carries TRBV7-9 and TRBJ2-3; either TRBD1 or TRBD2 may supply D (6 bases each). Trimming stripped 5 bases from V and 0 bases from J, with 18 bases between. CDR3 length: 17 amino acids. Per the germline V gene, CDR1 is SEHNR and CDR2 is FQNEAQ (reference sequence).

The CDR3 bases are TGTGCCAGCACTTCAAAGCGGGGGGGATACAATGAGCAGTTCTTC. The encoded protein is CASTSKRGGYNEQFF. This chain links TRBV6-6 with TRBJ2-1, with 10 nucleotides matching TRBD2. CDR3 length equals 15 residues. Germline values: CDR1 MNHNY, CDR2 SVGAGI (reference sequence). The V segment lost 7 bases and the J segment 4 bases; nucleotides outside the gene matches: 7.

This clone was observed once. V usage is TRBV7-2 and J usage is TRBJ2-1; D not resolved. Germline CDR1 reads SGHTA; CDR2 reads FQGNSA. This CDR3 has 12 residues. Deletions cut 5 bases from V and 6 bases from J, with 8 bases between. As DNA, the CDR3 is TGTGCCAGCAGCCGGCAGTTCAATGAGCAGTTCTTC. Translation gives CASSRQFNEQFF.

The chain links TRBV7-2 to TRBJ1-4; D is uncertain. The length of the CDR3 is 12 residues. Germline-derived CDR1 and CDR2 are SGHTA and FQGNSA. V gave up 5 bases and J gave up 5 bases, with 6 bases separating them. The CDR3 reads CASSAGNEKLFF. CDR3 in DNA: TGTGCCAGCAGCGCCGGAAATGAAAAACTGTTTTTT.

This CDR3 is CASSRAGNNQPQHF. CDR3 bases: TGTGCCAGTAGTCGGGCAGGGAACAATCAGCCCCAGCATTTT. The chain recombines TRBV19 with TRBJ1-5; the D gene is possibly TRBD1 (5 bases). V was clipped by 5 bases and J by 3 bases, with 11 bases between them. This CDR3 has 14 residues. The germline V gene encodes CDR1 LNHDA and CDR2 SQIVND (reference sequence).

This rearrangement joins TRBV5-6 to TRBJ1-4; tentatively, D is TRBD1 (6 bases). This CDR3 has 16 residues. The V and J ends lost 4 bases and 0 bases respectively, with 13 bases between them. Per the germline V gene, CDR1 is SGHDT and CDR2 is YYEEEE. The CDR3 protein is CASSPKPGATNEKLFF. The DNA for the CDR3 is TGTGCCAGCAGCCCAAAGCCAGGGGCAACTAATGAAAAACTGTTTTTT. The variable domain in full, with the rest retrieved from reference TRBV5-6 and TRBJ1-4, is DAGVTQSPTHLIKTRGQQVTLRCSPKSGHDTVSWYQQALGQGPQFIFQYYEEEERQRGNFPDRFSGHQFPNYSSELNVNALLLGDSALYLCASSPKPGATNEKLFFGSGTQLSVL.

This clone has just a few counts. The CDR3 DNA is TGTGCCATCAGCGGGAGACAGGCCACGGGGGATGAGCAGTTCTTC. It translates to CAISGRQATGDEQFF. V usage is TRBV10-3 and J usage is TRBJ2-1, with D perhaps assigned TRBD1 or TRBD2 (6 bases each). The V and J ends lost 6 bases and 8 bases respectively, with 20 bases between them. This CDR3 has 15 amino acids. Germline values: CDR1 ENHRY, CDR2 SYGVKD.

The J gene is TRBJ2-1, the V gene TRBV10-3; TRBD2 aligns across 12 bases. Germline trimming cut 6 bases from V and 7 bases from J; bases unmatched to any gene: 13. The CDR3 is 17 residues long. Germline-derived CDR1 and CDR2 are ENHRY and SYGVKD. The CDR3: CAIREPGLAGVGNEQFF. The CDR3 region has the DNA TGTGCCATCAGGGAACCGGGACTAGCGGGCGTCGGGAATGAGCAGTTCTTC.

CDR3 loop: CASSTGGTEAFF. CDR3 DNA: TGTGCCAGCAGCACAGGGGGCACTGAAGCTTTCTTT. This chain joins TRBV7-3 and TRBJ1-1; 8 bases align to TRBD1. Germline loops: CDR1 SGHTA, CDR2 FQGTGA. V dropped 5 bases and J dropped 4; count of bases not matched to a gene: 0. This CDR3 has 12 residues.

V gene TRBV5-1 combines with J gene TRBJ1-4; a weak D match, TRBD1 (5 bases). The CDR3 runs to 17 residues. Trimming removed 4 bases from V and 0 bases from J, with 16 bases in between. Germline CDR1 is SGHRS and CDR2 is YFSETQ. The CDR3 nucleotides are TGCGCCAGCAGCCCCTACGGGGGATTAGCAACTAATGAAAAACTGTTTTTT. It is translated as CASSPYGGLATNEKLFF.

This chain uses TRBV28 with TRBJ2-7; 9 nucleotides line up with TRBD1. CDR1 and CDR2 (germline): MDHEN, SYDVKM. The ends lost 8 bases at V and 1 base at J; junction bases unmatched: 9. This CDR3 contains 15 residues. CDR3 residues: CASSPGDRASYEQYV. In DNA, the CDR3 is TGTGCCAGCTCACCCGGGGACAGGGCTTCCTACGAGCAGTACGTC.